A single sample gave rise to the 20 T cell receptor beta chains below, sequenced in a study of OX40 agonist ivuxolimab in advanced cancers. The table came from immunoSEQ multiplex PCR; TCRdb's copy has only in-frame clones and leaves some out. The sample consists of roughly 30,000 clones, more than 85% of them appearing once. The sequencing used CD4+ or CD8+ T cells sorted from blood, collected in a trial of the OX40 agonist ivuxolimab. The origin of the receptors is an adult with an advanced solid tumor such as melanoma, head and neck, liver or kidney cancer.

This rearrangement joins TRBV5-6 to TRBJ2-1; 9 positions agree with TRBD2. Germline CDR1 and CDR2: SGHDT and YYEEEE. V shed 4 bases, J shed 9 bases, and the junction held 11 bases outside the gene matches. This CDR3 comprises 15 residues. CDR3 amino acids: CASSKQGGRGLEQFF. The CDR3 DNA is TGTGCCAGCAGCAAGCAGGGCGGGAGGGGGCTTGAGCAGTTCTTC.

V and J are TRBV6-1 and TRBJ1-5; the D is unclear. Germline V CDR1 and CDR2: MNHNS, SASEGT. Trimming took off 4 bases at V and 7 bases at J, with 14 bases between the two ends. This CDR3 is built from 14 residues. The CDR3 reads CASSGMGETQPQHF. In DNA form, the CDR3 reads TGTGCCAGCAGTGGCATGGGCGAAACCCAGCCCCAGCATTTT.

The chain is built from TRBV4-1 and TRBJ2-2, with TRBD2 as a possible D gene (6 bases). This CDR3 has 17 residues. Trimming cost V 0 bases and J 3 bases, with 14 bases left between them. Germline CDR1 reads MGHRA; CDR2 reads YSYEKL. CDR3 nucleotide sequence: TGCGCCAGCAGCCAAGATGGCGCGGGAAGGGACACCGGGGAGCTGTTTTTT. Translated: CASSQDGAGRDTGELFF.

V gene TRBV5-6 combines with J gene TRBJ2-7; D may be TRBD2 (5 bases). Germline values: CDR1 SGHDT, CDR2 YYEEEE. This CDR3 is built from 15 residues. V was clipped by 4 bases and J by 7 bases, with 21 bases between them. CDR3 in DNA: TGTGCCAGCAGCCTCCGGGGAAGCTCTTTTGTAGAGCAGTACTTC. Translating it yields CASSLRGSSFVEQYF.

V is TRBV4-1 and J is TRBJ2-1; no definite D call. The CDR3 sequence is 14 residues long. CDR1 and CDR2 (germline): MGHRA, YSYEKL. Trimming took off 2 bases at V and 8 bases at J, with 13 bases between the two ends. The CDR3 is CASSQMILQDEQFF. DNA for the CDR3: TGCGCCAGCAGCCAAATGATACTCCAGGATGAGCAGTTCTTC.

The V call is TRBV15, the J call TRBJ2-5, with a possible D match to TRBD1 (6 bases). Germline CDR1 LNHNV, CDR2 YYDKDF (reference sequence). With 2 bases removed from V and 5 bases from J, the gap between germline ends came to 24 bases. The CDR3 length is 18 residues. CDR3 bases: TGTGCCACCAGCAGAAAATTCTCAGACAGGATAGGGCAGGAGACCCAGTACTTC. Protein product: CATSRKFSDRIGQETQYF.

CDR3 nucleotides: TGTGCTAGTGGTTTGGCACCACCGGGTCCGCAGTATTTT. Amino acids: CASGLAPPGPQYF. The chain employs TRBV12-5 and TRBJ2-3; unclear D gene. This CDR3 is 13 amino acids long. Per germline, CDR1 LGHNT and CDR2 FRNRAP. The V end was cut by 1 base, the J end by 10 bases, with 12 bases between.

The V and J genes are TRBV7-2 and TRBJ2-7; the match to TRBD1 covers 8 bases. Trimming cost V 5 bases and J 3 bases; bases outside gene matches: 12. CDR1 SGHTA and CDR2 FQGNSA come from the germline V gene. The CDR3 is made up of 16 amino acids. CDR3 in DNA: TGTGCCAGCAGCCTCCCGACAGGGGCCTATATCTACGAGCAGTACTTC. As protein: CASSLPTGAYIYEQYF.

The V and J genes are TRBV4-1 and TRBJ2-7; TRBD1 aligns across 9 bases. Germline CDR1 reads MGHRA; CDR2 reads YSYEKL. V was clipped by 1 base and J by 7 bases; unmatched bases: 2. The CDR3 has 13 amino acids. In DNA, the CDR3 is TGCGCCAGCAGCCAAGGACAGGGGGGGGAGCAGTACTTC. It yields the protein CASSQGQGGEQYF.

The chain joins TRBV10-3 to TRBJ2-1; the match to TRBD2 covers 16 bases. Germline V gene lookup returns CDR1 ENHRY and CDR2 SYGVKD. The CDR3 runs to 16 residues. V shed 2 bases, J shed 6 bases, and the junction held 1 base outside the gene matches. The CDR3: CAISEGTSGRANEQFF. The CDR3 DNA follows: TGTGCCATCAGTGAGGGGACTAGCGGGAGGGCCAATGAGCAGTTCTTC.

The rearrangement links TRBV11-2 to TRBJ2-1, with D hard to call. Per germline, CDR1 SGHAT and CDR2 FQNNGV. The V end lost 0 bases, the J end lost 6 bases, and 6 bases lay between the germline ends. This CDR3 comprises 13 residues. CDR3 loop: CASSLDLPNEQFF. The DNA of the CDR3 is TGTGCCAGCAGCTTAGACTTGCCCAATGAGCAGTTCTTC.

The J gene is TRBJ1-5, the V gene TRBV30; D ambiguous. The CDR3 is made up of 15 amino acids. V gave up 0 bases and J gave up 1 base, with 10 bases separating them. The germline V gene encodes CDR1 GTSNPN and CDR2 SVGIG (reference sequence). The CDR3 bases are TGTGCCTGGAGTGTACGCGGTTGGAGCAATCAGCCCCAGCATTTT. Protein: CAWSVRGWSNQPQHF.

The chain joins TRBV7-9 to TRBJ2-5; D gene uncertain. The J call may be wrong; the DNA end is better matched by TRBJ2-7. The CDR3 runs 11 residues. Germline loops: CDR1 SEHNR, CDR2 FQNEAQ (reference sequence). CDR3 sequence (DNA): TGTGCCAGCAGCGTTACCTACGAGCAGTACTTC. Its protein is CASSVTYEQYF.

This chain connects TRBV7-8 to TRBJ2-3; no reliable D call. Germline CDR1 is SGHVS and CDR2 is FQNEAQ. The length of the CDR3 is 16 residues. The V end was cut by 1 base, the J end by 0 bases, with 11 bases between. The DNA for the CDR3 is TGTGCCAGCAGCTTAGACTGGAGCCCTAGCACAGATACGCAGTATTTT. Residues: CASSLDWSPSTDTQYF.

This clone has a single count. The chain is built from TRBV6-1 and TRBJ2-3; D not certain. The CDR3 totals 13 residues. Trimming took 7 bases from V and 10 from J, leaving 18 bases between them. Looked up from germline, CDR1 is MNHNS and CDR2 is SASEGT. This CDR3 reads CASNQDGSRAQYF. In DNA, the CDR3 is TGTGCCAGCAACCAGGACGGTTCTCGGGCGCAGTATTTT.

The V call is TRBV19, the J call TRBJ2-7, with TRBD1 matching over 7 bases. With V trimmed by 4 bases and J by 3 bases, 9 bases remained unmatched. The CDR3 length is 15 residues. Germline CDR1 LNHDA, CDR2 SQIVND (reference sequence). This CDR3 reads CASSTPGQRNYEQYF. The CDR3 coding sequence is TGTGCCAGTAGTACACCGGGACAGAGAAACTACGAGCAGTACTTC.

The table lists this clone with a count of one. This chain links TRBV7-8 with TRBJ2-7, with 10 nucleotides matching TRBD1. J lost 5 bases, V lost 5 bases, and 9 bases had no gene match. This CDR3 is 15 amino acids long. Germline V gene sequence: CDR1 SGHVS, CDR2 FQNEAQ. CDR3 coding DNA: TGTGCCAGCAGCCCTCCTGGGACAGGGGCAGACGAGCAGTACTTC. It encodes CASSPPGTGADEQYF.

V usage is TRBV29-1 and J usage is TRBJ1-1; D perhaps matches TRBD1 (6 bases). V lost 0 bases and J 1 base, leaving 6 bases between the germline ends. This CDR3 region has 13 residues. CDR1 and CDR2 from the germline V gene are SQVTM and ANQGSEA. The CDR3 loop reads CSVEDRGNTEAFF. CDR3 DNA sequence: TGCAGCGTTGAAGACAGGGGGAACACTGAAGCTTTCTTT.

The chain joins TRBV14 to TRBJ1-5; D remains unclear. CDR1 and CDR2 (germline): SGHDN, FVKESK. This CDR3 region has 16 residues. V gave up 2 bases and J gave up 2 bases, with 13 bases separating them. CDR3 nucleotides: TGTGCCAGCAGCCAACGATTACATCTTGGCAATCAGCCCCAGCATTTT. It yields the protein CASSQRLHLGNQPQHF.

The chain carries TRBV11-3 and TRBJ2-1; either TRBD1 or TRBD2 may fit D (7 bases each). This CDR3 contains 15 residues. Germline lookup yields CDR1 SGHNT and CDR2 YENEEA. V was trimmed by 3 bases and J by 10 bases, leaving 19 bases between them. CDR3 amino acids: CASSLGGTADREQFF. The DNA of the CDR3 is TGTGCCAGCAGCTTGGGGGGGACAGCGGACCGAGAGCAGTTCTTC. Full variable domain (remainder filled in from reference TRBV11-3 and TRBJ2-1): EAGVVQSPRYKIIEKKQPVAFWCNPISGHNTLYWYLQNLGQGPELLIRYENEEAVDDSQLPKDRFSAERLKGVDSTLKIQPAELGDSAVYLCASSLGGTADREQFFGPGTRLTVL.